The present T cell receptor (beta chain) was sequenced within a study of OX40 agonist ivuxolimab in advanced cancers. The overall study: Three dose-escalation patients had partial responses: one with hepatocellular carcinoma and two with cutaneous melanoma.

Sequencing was performed with immunoSEQ multiplex PCR; in TCRdb, only in-frame clones are kept and a portion is missing. This sample yields more than 85,000 clones, of which about nine tenths are seen a single time; approximately 0.29% belongs to the top ten. CDR1 is SGDLS, CDR2 YYNGEE, per germline. The V gene end was trimmed by 3 bases and the J gene end by 5 bases; junction bases not matched to a gene: 4. The CDR3 runs 13 residues. The source of this sequence is an adult with an advanced solid tumor such as melanoma, head and neck, liver or kidney cancer. Specimen: CD4+ or CD8+ T cells sorted from blood, collected in a trial of the OX40 agonist ivuxolimab. The chain uses TRBV9 and TRBJ2-7; 8 nucleotides agree with TRBD1. CDR3 bases: TGTGCCAGCAGCGGCAGGGGGCAGCACGAGCAGTACTTC. It translates to CASSGRGQHEQYF. Using reference TRBV9 and TRBJ2-7 for the parts outside the CDR3, the full variable domain is DSGVTQTPKHLITATGQRVTLRCSPRSGDLSVYWYQQSLDQGLQFLIQYYNGEERAKGNILERFSAQQFPDLHSELNLSSLELGDSALYFCASSGRGQHEQYFGPGTRLTVT.